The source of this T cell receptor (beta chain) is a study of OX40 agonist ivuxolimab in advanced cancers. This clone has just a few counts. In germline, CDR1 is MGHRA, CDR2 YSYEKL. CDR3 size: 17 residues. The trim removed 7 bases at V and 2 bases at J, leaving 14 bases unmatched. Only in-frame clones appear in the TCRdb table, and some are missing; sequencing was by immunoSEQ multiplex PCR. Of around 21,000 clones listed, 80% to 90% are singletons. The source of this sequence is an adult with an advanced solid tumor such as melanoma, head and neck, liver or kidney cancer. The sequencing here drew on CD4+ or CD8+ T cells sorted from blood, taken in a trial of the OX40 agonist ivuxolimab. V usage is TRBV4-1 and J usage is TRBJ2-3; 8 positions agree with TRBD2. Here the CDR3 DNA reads TGCGCCAGCAAGCCACCCCTGACGGGAGGGACCACAGATACGCAGTATTTT. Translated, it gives CASKPPLTGGTTDTQYF.